This TCR beta chain was recorded in a study of CD8+ T cells in alopecia areata. About the research overall: A 6-month period off drug followed tofacitinib, which lasted 6 to 18 months.

cDNA serving as the sequencing template came from extracted, reverse transcribed RNA. Clones were read by immunoSEQ multiplex PCR, and TCRdb kept only the in-frame ones, dropping some. Found here are 150,000 or so clones, roughly 66% of them singletons; the top ten hold roughly an eighth. On this clone: Antigen: not known.

The CDR3 totals 14 residues. Trimming removed 1 base from V and 7 bases from J; junction bases left unmatched: 6. In germline, CDR1 is MGHRA, CDR2 YSYEKL. General observations from the study: The study found higher clonality in lesional than normal scalp, especially in alopecia totalis/universalis. Normal skin contains resident alphabeta T cells, and these are also sequenced in scalp samples.

Those with alopecia areata gave lesional scalp punch biopsies and peripheral blood. The source is a human donor with alopecia areata. The chain links TRBV4-1 to TRBJ2-5; 7 bases align to TRBD2. This specimen was CD8+ T cells sorted from blood, taken at week 0. Here the CDR3 reads CASSQGTGRGTQYF. CDR3 DNA: TGCGCCAGCAGCCAAGGGACGGGGAGGGGGACCCAGTACTTC.